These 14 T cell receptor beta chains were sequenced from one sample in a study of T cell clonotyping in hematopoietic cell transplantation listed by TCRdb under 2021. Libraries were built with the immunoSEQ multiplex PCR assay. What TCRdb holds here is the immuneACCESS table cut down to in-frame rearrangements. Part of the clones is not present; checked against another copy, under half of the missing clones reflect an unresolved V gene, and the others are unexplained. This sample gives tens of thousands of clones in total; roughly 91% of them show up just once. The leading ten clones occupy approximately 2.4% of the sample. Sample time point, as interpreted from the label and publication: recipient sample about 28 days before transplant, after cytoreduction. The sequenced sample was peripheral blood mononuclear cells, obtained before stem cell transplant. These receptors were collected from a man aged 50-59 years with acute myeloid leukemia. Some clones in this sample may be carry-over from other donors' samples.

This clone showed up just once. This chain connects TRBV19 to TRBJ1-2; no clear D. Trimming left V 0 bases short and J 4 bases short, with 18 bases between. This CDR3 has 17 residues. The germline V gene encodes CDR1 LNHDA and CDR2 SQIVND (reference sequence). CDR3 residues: CASSIDRNSRQIYGYTF. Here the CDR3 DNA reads TGTGCCAGTAGTATAGATCGAAATAGTCGTCAAATCTATGGCTACACCTTC.

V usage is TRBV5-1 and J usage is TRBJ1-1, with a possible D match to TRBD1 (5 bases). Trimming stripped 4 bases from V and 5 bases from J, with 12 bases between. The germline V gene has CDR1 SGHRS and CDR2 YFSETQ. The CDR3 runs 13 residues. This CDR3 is CASSPDSRTEAFF. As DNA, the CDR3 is TGCGCCAGCAGCCCAGACAGTAGGACTGAAGCTTTCTTT.

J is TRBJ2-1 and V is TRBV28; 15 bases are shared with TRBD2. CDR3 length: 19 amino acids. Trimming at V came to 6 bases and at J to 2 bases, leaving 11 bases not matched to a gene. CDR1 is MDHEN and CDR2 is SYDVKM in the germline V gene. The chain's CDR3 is CASSPPGTSGRLTYNEQFF. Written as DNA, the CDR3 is TGTGCCAGCAGCCCACCCGGGACTAGCGGGAGGCTTACCTACAATGAGCAGTTCTTC. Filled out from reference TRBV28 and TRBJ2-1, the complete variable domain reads DVKVTQSSRYLVKRTGEKVFLECVQDMDHENMFWYRQDPGLGLRLIYFSYDVKMKEKGDIPEGYSVSREKKERFSLILESASTNQTSMYLCASSPPGTSGRLTYNEQFFGPGTRLTVL.

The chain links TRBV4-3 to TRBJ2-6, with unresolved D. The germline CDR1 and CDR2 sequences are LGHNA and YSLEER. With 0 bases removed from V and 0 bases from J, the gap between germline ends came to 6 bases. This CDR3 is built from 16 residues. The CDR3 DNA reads TGCGCCAGCAGCCAAGATCGAGGCTCTGGGGCCAACGTCCTGACTTTC. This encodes CASSQDRGSGANVLTF.

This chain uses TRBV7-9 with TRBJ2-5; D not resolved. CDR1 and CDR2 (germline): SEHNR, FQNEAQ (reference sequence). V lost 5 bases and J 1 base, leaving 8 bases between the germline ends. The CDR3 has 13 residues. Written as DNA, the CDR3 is TGTGCCAGCAGCCTGCCGGGCCAAGAGACCCAGTACTTC. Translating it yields CASSLPGQETQYF.

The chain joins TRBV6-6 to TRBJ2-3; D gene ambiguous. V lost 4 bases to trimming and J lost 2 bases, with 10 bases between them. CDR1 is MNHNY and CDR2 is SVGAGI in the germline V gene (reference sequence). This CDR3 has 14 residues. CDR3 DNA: TGTGCCAGCAGTTTCCGGGTGTACACAGATACGCAGTATTTT. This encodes CASSFRVYTDTQYF.

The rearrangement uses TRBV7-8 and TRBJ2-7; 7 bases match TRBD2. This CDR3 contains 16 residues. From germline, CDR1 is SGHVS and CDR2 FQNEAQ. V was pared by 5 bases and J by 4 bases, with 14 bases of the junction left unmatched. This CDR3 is CASSPVRLAAGYEQYF. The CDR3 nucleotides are TGTGCCAGCAGCCCCGTGCGGCTAGCGGCCGGATACGAGCAGTACTTC. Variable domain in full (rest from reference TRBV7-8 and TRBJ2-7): GAGVSQSPRYKVAKRGQDVALRCDPISGHVSLFWYQQALGQGPEFLTYFQNEAQLDKSGLPSDRFFAERPEGSVSTLKIQRTQQEDSAVYLCASSPVRLAAGYEQYFGPGTRLTVT.

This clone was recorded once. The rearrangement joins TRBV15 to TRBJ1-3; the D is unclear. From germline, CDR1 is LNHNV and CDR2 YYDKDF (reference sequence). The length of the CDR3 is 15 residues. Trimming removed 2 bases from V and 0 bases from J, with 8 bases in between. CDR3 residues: CATSRTGSSGNTIYF. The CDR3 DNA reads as TGTGCCACCAGCAGAACCGGGAGCTCTGGAAACACCATATATTTT.

The CDR3 is CASRPPGQGAYEQYF. The CDR3 DNA follows: TGTGCCAGCAGGCCCCCGGGACAGGGGGCCTACGAGCAGTACTTC. V and J are TRBV28 and TRBJ2-7, with 11 bases that match TRBD1. The CDR3 is 15 residues long. The germline V gene has CDR1 MDHEN and CDR2 SYDVKM. V dropped 6 bases and J dropped 2; count of bases not matched to a gene: 6.

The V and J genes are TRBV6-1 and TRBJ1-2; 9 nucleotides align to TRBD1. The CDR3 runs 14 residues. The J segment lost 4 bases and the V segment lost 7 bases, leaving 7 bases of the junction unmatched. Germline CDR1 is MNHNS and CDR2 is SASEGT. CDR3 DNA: TGTGCCAGCACCCGGACAGGGGCGAGCTATGGCTACACCTTC. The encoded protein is CASTRTGASYGYTF.

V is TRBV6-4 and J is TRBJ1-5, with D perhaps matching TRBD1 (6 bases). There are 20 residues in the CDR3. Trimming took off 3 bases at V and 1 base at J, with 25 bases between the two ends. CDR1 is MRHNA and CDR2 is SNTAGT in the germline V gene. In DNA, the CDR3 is TGTGCCAGCAGTGAGCGGCTGGGAAGACCAGACAGGCTCAGCAATCAGCCCCAGCATTTT. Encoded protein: CASSERLGRPDRLSNQPQHF.

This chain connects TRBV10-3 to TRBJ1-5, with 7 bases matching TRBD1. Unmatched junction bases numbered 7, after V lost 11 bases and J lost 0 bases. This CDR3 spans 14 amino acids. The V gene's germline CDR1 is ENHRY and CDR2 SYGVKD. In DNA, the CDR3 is TGTGCCTCAAACACAGGGGATAGCAATCAGCCCCAGCATTTT. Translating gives CASNTGDSNQPQHF.

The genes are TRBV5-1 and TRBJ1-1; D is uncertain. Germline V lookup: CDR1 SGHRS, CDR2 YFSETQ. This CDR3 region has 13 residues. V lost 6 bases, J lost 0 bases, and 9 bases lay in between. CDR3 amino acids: CASTTGMNTEAFF. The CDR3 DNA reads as TGCGCCAGCACAACGGGAATGAACACTGAAGCTTTCTTT.

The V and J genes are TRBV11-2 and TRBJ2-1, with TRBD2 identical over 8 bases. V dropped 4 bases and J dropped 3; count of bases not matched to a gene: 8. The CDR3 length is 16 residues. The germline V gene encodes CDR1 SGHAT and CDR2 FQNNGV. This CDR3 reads CASSSRASGLYNEQFF. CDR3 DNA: TGTGCCAGCAGCTCTCGAGCTAGCGGGCTCTACAATGAGCAGTTCTTC.